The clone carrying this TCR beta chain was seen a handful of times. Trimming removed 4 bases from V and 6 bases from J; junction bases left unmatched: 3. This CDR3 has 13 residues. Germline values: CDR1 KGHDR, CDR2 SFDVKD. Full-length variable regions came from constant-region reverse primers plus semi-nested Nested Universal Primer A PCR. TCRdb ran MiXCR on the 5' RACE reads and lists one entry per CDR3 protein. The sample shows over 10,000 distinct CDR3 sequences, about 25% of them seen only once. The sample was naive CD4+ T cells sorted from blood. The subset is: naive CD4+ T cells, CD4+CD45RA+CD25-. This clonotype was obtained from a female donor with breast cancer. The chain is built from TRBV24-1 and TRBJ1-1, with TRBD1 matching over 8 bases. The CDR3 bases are TGTGCCACCAGTGACAGGGGGCAGGCTGAAGCTTTCTTT. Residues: CATSDRGQAEAFF.